This T cell receptor (beta chain) derives from a study of T cell responses to AZD1222 COVID-19 vaccine. The CDR3 length is 14 residues. The trim removed 2 bases at V and 4 bases at J, leaving 4 bases unmatched. Germline values: CDR1 SGHRS, CDR2 YFSETQ. Method: immunoSEQ multiplex PCR; TCRdb's copy keeps in-frame clones and lacks some. The table records some 150,000 clones, 88% of them present only once. Material: peripheral blood, obtained 28 days after the second AZD1222 dose. The V gene is TRBV5-1, the J gene TRBJ1-1; TRBD1 matches at 8 bases. This TCR derives from an adult who received the AZD1222 COVID-19 vaccine. The CDR3 DNA sequence: TGCGCCAGCAGCTTAGGACAGGGCCCCACTGAAGCTTTCTTT. This encodes CASSLGQGPTEAFF.